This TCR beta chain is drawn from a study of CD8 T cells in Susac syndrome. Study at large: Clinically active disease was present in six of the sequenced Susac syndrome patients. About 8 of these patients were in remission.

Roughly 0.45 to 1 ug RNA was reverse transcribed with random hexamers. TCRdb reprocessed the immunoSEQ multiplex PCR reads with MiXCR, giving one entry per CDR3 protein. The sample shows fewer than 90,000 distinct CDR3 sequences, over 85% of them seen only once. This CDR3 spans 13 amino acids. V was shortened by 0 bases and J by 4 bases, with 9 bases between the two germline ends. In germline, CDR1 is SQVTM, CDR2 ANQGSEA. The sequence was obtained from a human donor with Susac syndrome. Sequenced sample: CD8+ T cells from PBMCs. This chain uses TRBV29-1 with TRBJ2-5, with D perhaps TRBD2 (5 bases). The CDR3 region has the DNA TGCAGCGTTGAAGATGGGAGTGCAGAGACCCAGTACTTC. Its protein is CSVEDGSAETQYF.